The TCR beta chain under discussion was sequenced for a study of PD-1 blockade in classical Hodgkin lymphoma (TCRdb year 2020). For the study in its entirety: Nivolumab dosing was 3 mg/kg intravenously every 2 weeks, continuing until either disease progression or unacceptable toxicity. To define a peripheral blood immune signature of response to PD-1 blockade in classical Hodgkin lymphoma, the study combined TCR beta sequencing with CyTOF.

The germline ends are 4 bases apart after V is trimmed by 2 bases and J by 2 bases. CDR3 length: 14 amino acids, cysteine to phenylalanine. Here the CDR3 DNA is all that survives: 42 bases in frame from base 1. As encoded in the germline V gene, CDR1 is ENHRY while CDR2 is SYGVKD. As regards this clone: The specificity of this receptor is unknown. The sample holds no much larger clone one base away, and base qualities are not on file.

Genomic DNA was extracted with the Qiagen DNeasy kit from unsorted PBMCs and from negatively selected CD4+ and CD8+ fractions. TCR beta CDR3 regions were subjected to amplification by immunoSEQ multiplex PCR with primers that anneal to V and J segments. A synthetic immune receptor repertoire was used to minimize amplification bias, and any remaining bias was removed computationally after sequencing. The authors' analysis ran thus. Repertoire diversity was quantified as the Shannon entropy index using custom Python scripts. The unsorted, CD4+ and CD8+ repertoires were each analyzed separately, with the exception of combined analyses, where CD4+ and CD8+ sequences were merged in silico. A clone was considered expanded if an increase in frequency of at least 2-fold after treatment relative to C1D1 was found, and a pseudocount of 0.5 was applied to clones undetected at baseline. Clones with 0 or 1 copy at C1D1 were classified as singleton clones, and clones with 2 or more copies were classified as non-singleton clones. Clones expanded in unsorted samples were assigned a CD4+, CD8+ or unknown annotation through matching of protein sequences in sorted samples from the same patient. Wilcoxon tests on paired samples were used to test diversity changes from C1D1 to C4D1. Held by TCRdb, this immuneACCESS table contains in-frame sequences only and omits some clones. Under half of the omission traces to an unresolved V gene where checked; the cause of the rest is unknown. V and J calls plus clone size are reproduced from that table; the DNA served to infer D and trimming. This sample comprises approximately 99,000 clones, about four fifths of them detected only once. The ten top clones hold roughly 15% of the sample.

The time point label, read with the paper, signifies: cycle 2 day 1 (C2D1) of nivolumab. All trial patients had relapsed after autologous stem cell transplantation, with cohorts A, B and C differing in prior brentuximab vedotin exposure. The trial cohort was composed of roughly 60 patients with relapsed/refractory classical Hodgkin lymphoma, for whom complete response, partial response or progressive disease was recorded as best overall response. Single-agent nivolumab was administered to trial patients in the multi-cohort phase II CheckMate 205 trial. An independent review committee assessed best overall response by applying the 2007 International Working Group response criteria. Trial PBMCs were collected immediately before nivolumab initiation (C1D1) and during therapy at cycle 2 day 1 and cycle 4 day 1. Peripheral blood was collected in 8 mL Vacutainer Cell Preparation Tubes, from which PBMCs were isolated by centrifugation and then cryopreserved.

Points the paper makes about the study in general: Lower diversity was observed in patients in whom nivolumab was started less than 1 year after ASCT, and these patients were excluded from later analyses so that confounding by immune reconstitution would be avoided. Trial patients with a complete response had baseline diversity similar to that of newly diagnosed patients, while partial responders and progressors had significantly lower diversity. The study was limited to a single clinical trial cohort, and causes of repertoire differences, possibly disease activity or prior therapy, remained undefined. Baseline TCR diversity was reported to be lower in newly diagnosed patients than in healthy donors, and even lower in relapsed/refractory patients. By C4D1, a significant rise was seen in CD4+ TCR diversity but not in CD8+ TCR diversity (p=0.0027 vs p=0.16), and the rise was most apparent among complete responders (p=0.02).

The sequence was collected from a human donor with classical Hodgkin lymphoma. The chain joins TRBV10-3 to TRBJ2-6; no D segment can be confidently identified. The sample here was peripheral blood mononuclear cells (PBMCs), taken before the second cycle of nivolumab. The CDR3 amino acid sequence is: CAISEGPGANVLTF. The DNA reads TGTGCCATCAGTGAGGGGCCTGGGGCCAACGTCCTGACTTTC.